This paragraph covers one T cell receptor (beta chain) sequence. Individuals aged roughly 18 to 95 years were recruited from approximately 24 US areas. CDR1 GTSNPN and CDR2 SVGIG come from the germline V gene (reference sequence). V lost 3 bases and J 0 bases, leaving 12 bases between the germline ends. The CDR3 runs 16 residues. These data originate in a study of blood T cell repertoires in COVID-19. Overall study context: Some COVID-19 samples were acute and others convalescent; all came from the United States, Italy and Spain. The analysed material was cDNA or gDNA that came from T cells, B-cell-depleted T cells, or PBMCs.

In the original analysis: The assay estimated nucleated cells by amplifying reference gene primers. Repertoires were generated with immunoSEQ multiplex PCR, while TCRdb's copy carries only in-frame clones and drops some. For V, J and clone size, that table is used; D and trimming come from the DNA. Among about 230,000 clones listed, over 85% were seen once. Sequenced input: PBMCs or T cells enriched from blood (not recorded which). The receptor was derived from a woman aged 30 to 39 with acute COVID-19. The genes are TRBV30 and TRBJ1-6; D is unresolved. CDR3 DNA: TGTGCCTGGAGCCGGCTATCGGGCTCCTATAATTCACCCCTCCACTTT. Protein product: CAWSRLSGSYNSPLHF.